This T cell receptor (beta chain) was recorded in a study of graft-versus-host responses after intestinal transplantation. Across the study: Anti-thymocyte globulin served as induction for all recipients, who then took tacrolimus and steroids for roughly 3 years. Findings and limits, study-wide: Early post-transplant declines in HvG were associated with peak levels of circulating GvH clones. Recipient marrow harbored GvH clones, some of which surfaced first in ileum or blood.

Per germline, CDR1 MGHRA and CDR2 YSYEKL. This CDR3 has 15 amino acids. V lost 0 bases, J lost 3 bases, and 12 bases lay in between. About this clone itself: The antigen remains undetermined.

The table came from immunoSEQ multiplex PCR; TCRdb's copy has only in-frame clones and leaves some out. This table has about 21,000 clones, approximately 92% appearing once. J is TRBJ2-7 and V is TRBV4-1, with D hard to call. Source: PBMCs, taken around 37 weeks after intestinal transplant. The receptor was isolated from a human patient who received an intestinal transplant, so some T cells may come from the graft donor. CDR3 region: CASSQEQRTFYEQYF. In nucleotides, the CDR3 is TGCGCCAGCAGCCAAGAACAAAGGACCTTCTACGAGCAGTACTTC.